This entry lists 25 T cell receptor beta chains sequenced from one sample in a study of OX40 agonist ivuxolimab in advanced cancers. Some clones are missing from TCRdb's copy, which holds only in-frame ones; the method was immunoSEQ multiplex PCR. The profile covers around 26,000 clones, with about 76% appearing a single time and 14% taken by the ten largest. The source was CD4+ or CD8+ T cells sorted from blood, collected in a trial of the OX40 agonist ivuxolimab. Receptor source: an adult with an advanced solid tumor such as melanoma, head and neck, liver or kidney cancer.

This chain connects TRBV7-9 to TRBJ2-5; TRBD1 agrees at 7 bases. The length of the CDR3 is 14 residues. J lost 5 bases, V lost 5 bases, and 8 bases had no gene match. Germline loops: CDR1 SEHNR, CDR2 FQNEAQ (reference sequence). The CDR3 protein is CASSRPTGPETQYF. The DNA for the CDR3 is TGTGCCAGCAGCCGCCCGACAGGGCCGGAGACCCAGTACTTC.

This clone was counted a single time. The chain recombines TRBV6-5 with TRBJ2-3; D remains ambiguous. V was trimmed by 7 bases and J by 3 bases, leaving 17 bases between them. CDR3 length: 15 residues. Germline values: CDR1 MNHEY, CDR2 SVGAGI. In DNA, the CDR3 is TGTGCCAGCACCGTTGGCTCCCCGGTGACAGATACGCAGTATTTT. This sequence encodes CASTVGSPVTDTQYF.

The chain links TRBV11-3 to TRBJ2-5; the D call may be TRBD1 or TRBD2 (5 bases each). Looked up from germline, CDR1 is SGHNT and CDR2 is YENEEA. V lost 4 bases and J 5 bases, leaving 14 bases between the germline ends. The CDR3 loop spans 14 amino acids. The CDR3 spells CASSSYSEGETQYF. CDR3 DNA sequence: TGTGCCAGCAGCTCCTATAGCGAGGGGGAGACCCAGTACTTC.

The V and J genes are TRBV29-1 and TRBJ1-2, with D hard to call. The CDR3 has 12 residues. Germline V gene data show CDR1 as SQVTM and CDR2 as ANQGSEA. V was cut by 0 bases and J by 10 bases, with 12 bases left in between. CDR3 loop: CSVEDQVNNYTF. DNA of the CDR3: TGCAGCGTTGAAGATCAAGTCAACAACTACACCTTC.

V and J are TRBV4-1 and TRBJ1-2; no clear D gene. The germline V gene has CDR1 MGHRA and CDR2 YSYEKL. The CDR3 sequence is 14 residues long. Trimming shortened V by 0 bases and J by 5 bases, and 10 bases separated the two germline ends. The CDR3 loop reads CASSQENWGYGYTF. The CDR3 DNA reads as TGCGCCAGCAGCCAAGAGAACTGGGGTTATGGCTACACCTTC.

V and J are TRBV13 and TRBJ2-1; 9 nucleotides line up with TRBD2. Per germline, CDR1 PRHDT and CDR2 FYEKMQ (reference sequence). J gave up 5 bases and V 6 bases, and 8 bases lay outside the gene matches. This CDR3 comprises 15 residues. The CDR3 DNA follows: TGTGCCAGCAGGGCTAGCGGGGCAACCCACAATGAGCAGTTCTTC. Translated, it gives CASRASGATHNEQFF.

V is TRBV11-3 and J is TRBJ1-2; D uncertain. This CDR3 contains 17 residues. Between the trimmed V and J ends, which lost 1 base and 2 bases, there was a span of 17 bases. The germline V gene has CDR1 SGHNT and CDR2 YENEEA. The CDR3 nucleotides read TGTGCCAGCAGCTTAGGCTTACGGGCCGTCTTGAACTATGGCTACACCTTC. Its translation: CASSLGLRAVLNYGYTF. The full variable domain, completed using reference TRBV11-3 and TRBJ1-2, is EAGVVQSPRYKIIEKKQPVAFWCNPISGHNTLYWYLQNLGQGPELLIRYENEEAVDDSQLPKDRFSAERLKGVDSTLKIQPAELGDSAVYLCASSLGLRAVLNYGYTFGSGTRLTVV.

The rearrangement uses TRBV7-6 and TRBJ2-5; D is unresolved. The CDR3 is made up of 13 amino acids. The V gene's germline CDR1 is SGHVS and CDR2 FNYEAQ. The V gene lost 1 base and the J gene lost 2 bases, with 5 bases spanning the gap. CDR3 protein: CASSLVEQETQYF. The DNA of the CDR3 is TGTGCCAGCAGCTTAGTTGAACAAGAGACCCAGTACTTC.

The chain is built from TRBV7-8 and TRBJ1-1; the D gene is possibly TRBD1 (5 bases). The CDR3 is made up of 12 amino acids. The germline V gene encodes CDR1 SGHVS and CDR2 FQNEAQ. V lost 6 bases to trimming and J lost 8 bases, with 13 bases between them. Written as DNA, the CDR3 is TGTGCCAGCAGTCCCGGGACGGAAGAAGCTTTCTTT. This sequence encodes CASSPGTEEAFF.

The chain is built from TRBV13 and TRBJ2-7, with TRBD2 identical over 9 bases. Losses at the gene ends were 1 base for V and 0 bases for J; bases not matched to a gene: 4. Germline CDR1 PRHDT, CDR2 FYEKMQ (reference sequence). The CDR3 is made up of 16 amino acids. CDR3 DNA: TGTGCCAGCAGCTTAGAGGGTAGCGGGGGCTCCTACGAGCAGTACTTC. As protein: CASSLEGSGGSYEQYF.

The chain joins TRBV7-9 to TRBJ1-2, with TRBD1 matching over 9 bases. The CDR3 sequence is 15 residues long. V was clipped by 3 bases and J by 2 bases; unmatched bases: 4. Germline CDR1 reads SEHNR; CDR2 reads FQNEAQ (reference sequence). This CDR3 is CASSFDTGGNYGYTF. The CDR3 DNA is TGTGCCAGCAGCTTTGACACAGGGGGCAACTATGGCTACACCTTC.

This sequence joins TRBV6-6 and TRBJ2-7; D may be TRBD1 (5 bases). This CDR3 spans 13 amino acids. V dropped 0 bases and J dropped 4 bases, with 7 bases sitting between them. The germline gives CDR1 MNHNY, CDR2 SVGAGI (reference sequence). The CDR3 loop is CASSYSQGYEQYF. In DNA, the CDR3 is TGTGCCAGCAGTTACTCCCAGGGTTACGAGCAGTACTTC.

CDR3 amino acids: CASSLTGGFGELFF. CDR3 sequence (DNA): TGTGCCAGCAGCTTAACAGGGGGGTTCGGGGAGCTGTTTTTT. The chain is built from TRBV11-2 and TRBJ2-2; TRBD1 aligns across 8 bases. The CDR3 is 14 residues long. V shed 2 bases and J 7 bases; nucleotides not matched to a gene: 3. Germline V gene data show CDR1 as SGHAT and CDR2 as FQNNGV.

The V gene is TRBV4-3, the J gene TRBJ1-3; D is unclear. Germline assignment: CDR1 LGHNA and CDR2 YSLEER. The CDR3 covers 15 residues. Trimming pared 4 bases from V and 0 bases from J, leaving 10 bases between. CDR3 sequence: CASSPESPSGNTIYF. The CDR3 DNA reads TGCGCCAGCAGCCCAGAGAGTCCCTCTGGAAACACCATATATTTT.

The sample holds a few counts of this clone. Here the CDR3 DNA reads TGCGCCAGCAGCCAAGAGCCGAAGGGGTTGGGTGAAAAACTGTTTTTT. Its protein product is CASSQEPKGLGEKLFF. V gene TRBV4-3 combines with J gene TRBJ1-4, with D maybe TRBD1 (5 bases). Germline V gives CDR1 LGHNA, CDR2 YSLEER. CDR3 size: 16 residues. With 0 bases removed from V and 7 bases from J, the gap between germline ends came to 15 bases.

The V call is TRBV4-3, the J call TRBJ2-7, with TRBD1 identical over 7 bases. The V segment lost 0 bases and the J segment 2 bases; nucleotides outside the gene matches: 10. Germline V gene sequence: CDR1 LGHNA, CDR2 YSLEER. CDR3 length equals 17 residues. The DNA of the CDR3 is TGCGCCAGCAGCCAAGAATATGGGACAGCGATCACCTACGAGCAGTACTTC. Protein: CASSQEYGTAITYEQYF.

This chain joins TRBV6-5 and TRBJ2-1, with 7 bases matching TRBD1. This CDR3 has 14 amino acids. V shed 5 bases and J 5 bases; nucleotides not matched to a gene: 6. Germline V CDR1 and CDR2: MNHEY, SVGAGI. The CDR3 region has the DNA TGTGCCAGCAGTCCACAGGGACAGCACAATGAGCAGTTCTTC. It specifies CASSPQGQHNEQFF.

The gene calls are TRBV27 and TRBJ1-1; 10 positions match TRBD1. The CDR3 runs to 14 residues. Looked up from germline, CDR1 is MNHEY and CDR2 is SMNVEV (reference sequence). With 5 bases clipped from V and 5 bases from J, the junction kept 5 bases outside the gene matches. This CDR3 is CASSVDRGLTEAFF. CDR3 nucleotide sequence: TGTGCCAGCAGTGTCGACAGGGGGCTTACTGAAGCTTTCTTT.

The V call is TRBV4-2, the J call TRBJ2-3, with D unresolved. The germline V and J ends were trimmed by 0 bases and 7 bases, with 11 bases remaining between them. The CDR3 length is 14 residues. Germline V gives CDR1 LGHNA, CDR2 YNFKEQ. This CDR3 is CASSQDPERNTQYF. CDR3 coding DNA: TGTGCCAGCAGCCAAGATCCGGAGAGGAATACGCAGTATTTT.

V gene TRBV7-9 combines with J gene TRBJ2-1; D uncertain. Trimming shortened V by 4 bases and J by 1 base, and 11 bases separated the two germline ends. The CDR3 contains 15 residues. Germline V gene sequence: CDR1 SEHNR, CDR2 FQNEAQ (reference sequence). The CDR3 sequence is CASSSRLDSYNEQFF. DNA for the CDR3: TGTGCCAGCAGCTCCCGGTTGGATTCCTACAATGAGCAGTTCTTC.

J is TRBJ2-2 and V is TRBV12-5, with 9 bases fitting TRBD1. The CDR3 is 16 residues long. Germline V lookup: CDR1 LGHNT, CDR2 FRNRAP. Germline trimming cut 3 bases from V and 5 bases from J; bases unmatched to any gene: 7. This chain's CDR3 is CASGFKLGQGTGELFF. CDR3 bases: TGTGCTAGTGGTTTCAAACTGGGACAGGGAACCGGGGAGCTGTTTTTT.

DNA of the CDR3: TGTGCCAGCAGCTTGGACGCTGGGATCCCGGGGTACTTC. Its protein is CASSLDAGIPGYF. V is TRBV5-6 and J is TRBJ2-4; no clear D gene. The germline CDR1 and CDR2 sequences are SGHDT and YYEEEE. CDR3 length: 13 amino acids. Between the trimmed V and J ends, which lost 0 bases and 15 bases, there was a span of 16 bases.

V is TRBV28 and J is TRBJ2-2, with unresolved D. V lost 1 base and J lost 7, with 4 bases in between. The CDR3 covers 12 residues. Germline V gene sequence: CDR1 MDHEN, CDR2 SYDVKM. The CDR3 DNA reads TGTGCCAGCAGTTTATCGGGCGGGGAGCTGTTTTTT. It encodes CASSLSGGELFF.

V is TRBV27 and J is TRBJ1-1, with D unresolved. The V end was cut by 6 bases, the J end by 1 base, with 12 bases between. This CDR3 has 14 amino acids. Germline values: CDR1 MNHEY, CDR2 SMNVEV (reference sequence). CDR3 in DNA: TGTGCCAGCAGCCCCTATCCTTGGAACACTGAAGCTTTCTTT. It is translated as CASSPYPWNTEAFF.

The chain combines TRBV4-3 with TRBJ2-4; 9 bases fit TRBD2. Germline values: CDR1 LGHNA, CDR2 YSLEER. J was trimmed by 1 base and V by 7 bases; bases with no gene match: 14. CDR3 length: 18 residues. The CDR3 region is CASTPVWTSDRAKNIQYF. CDR3 DNA: TGCGCCAGCACCCCAGTGTGGACTAGCGACCGCGCCAAAAACATTCAGTACTTC.